This TCR beta chain was sequenced in a study of cytomegalovirus exposure and HLA in healthy donors. CDR3 size: 13 residues. V was shortened by 2 bases and J by 6 bases, with 10 bases between the two germline ends. Germline V lookup: CDR1 SGHNT, CDR2 YENEEA. Study-wide results and caveats: Sequencing had likely introduced a cluster of highly shared sequence variants as an artifact. Earlier findings revealed that most TCR beta V segments proved productive either about 87% or about 30% of the time.

The PCR contained 60 Vbeta and 13 Jbeta primers. In the original analysis: In a later analysis, 75 million to 95 million unique TCR beta chains included roughly 11 million shared by two or more donors. Here immunoSEQ multiplex PCR was the method, and the copy in TCRdb shows in-frame clones only, minus some. V and J calls and clone size are as listed in that table; D and trimming were resolved from the DNA. Of 150,000 to 200,000 clones in the sample, around 77% are singletons; the top ten hold under 2.5%. Details on this clone: The target antigen is unknown.

The source is a man between 60 and 75 years old in good health and CMV-seronegative. What was sequenced was PBMCs. The chain has TRBV11-3 and TRBJ1-1; TRBD1 might be the D (6 bases). The CDR3 sequence: CASSLIRGAEAFF. In DNA, the CDR3 is TGTGCCAGCAGCTTAATCAGGGGAGCTGAAGCTTTCTTT.